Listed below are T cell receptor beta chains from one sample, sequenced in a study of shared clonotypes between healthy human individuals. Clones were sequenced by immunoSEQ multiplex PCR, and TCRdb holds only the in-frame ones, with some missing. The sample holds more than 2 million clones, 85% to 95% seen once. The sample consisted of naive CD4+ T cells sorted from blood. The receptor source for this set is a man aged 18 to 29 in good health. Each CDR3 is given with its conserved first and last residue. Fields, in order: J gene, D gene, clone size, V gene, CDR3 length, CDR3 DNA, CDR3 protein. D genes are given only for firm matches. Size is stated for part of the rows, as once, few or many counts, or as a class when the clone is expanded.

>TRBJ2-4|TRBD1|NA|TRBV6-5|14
TGTGCCAGCAGTCCGCCGGGACAGGGAAACATTCAGTACTTC
CASSPPGQGNIQYF
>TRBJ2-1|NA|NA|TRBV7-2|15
TGTGCCAGCAGCGACTTAGTAGGGGCCTACAATGAGCAGTTCTTC
CASSDLVGAYNEQFF
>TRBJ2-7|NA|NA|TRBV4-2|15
TGTGCCAGCAGCCAAGAAGGGACGCAAACCTACGAGCAGTACTTC
CASSQEGTQTYEQYF
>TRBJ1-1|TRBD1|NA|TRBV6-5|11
TGTGCCAGCAATAGGGGGCGAGAGGCTTTCTTT
CASNRGREAFF
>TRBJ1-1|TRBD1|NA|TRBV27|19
TGTGCCAGCAGTTATACAATCCGGGACAGGGGGCTATCAGAGGGTGAAGCTTTCTTT
CASSYTIRDRGLSEGEAFF
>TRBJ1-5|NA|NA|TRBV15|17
TGTGCCACCAGCAGAGATCTAGTAGGTAGGGGACCTCAGCCCCAGCATTTT
CATSRDLVGRGPQPQHF
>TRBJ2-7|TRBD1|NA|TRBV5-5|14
TGTGCCAGCAGCCGGGACAGGAGCTCCTACGAGCAGTACTTC
CASSRDRSSYEQYF
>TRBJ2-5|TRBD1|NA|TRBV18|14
TGTGCCAGCTCACCCAGACAGGGGCGGGAGACCCAGTACTTC
CASSPRQGRETQYF
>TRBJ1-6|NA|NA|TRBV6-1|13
TGTGCCAGCAGTGAACAGCCAAATTCACCCCTCCACTTT
CASSEQPNSPLHF
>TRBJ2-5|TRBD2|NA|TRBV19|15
TGTGCCAGTAGTATTCTGGCGGGAGGGGCAGAGACCCAGTACTTC
CASSILAGGAETQYF
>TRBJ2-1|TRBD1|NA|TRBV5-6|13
TGTGCCAGCAGCTGGACAGGAGTAGGAGGGCAGTTCTTC
CASSWTGVGGQFF
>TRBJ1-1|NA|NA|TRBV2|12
TGTGCCAGCAGCCACCGGGGGGCTGAAGCTTTCTTT
CASSHRGAEAFF
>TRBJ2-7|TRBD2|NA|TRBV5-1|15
TGCGCCAGCAGCCGAAGCGGGGATATGACCTACGAGCAGTACTTC
CASSRSGDMTYEQYF
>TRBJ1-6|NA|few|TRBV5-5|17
TGTGCCAGCAGTTCCGGTCCAGCCGTCGGATATAATTCACCCCTCCACTTT
CASSSGPAVGYNSPLHF
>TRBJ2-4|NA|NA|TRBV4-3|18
TGCGCCAGCAGCCAAGATGGATATGCCGGTCTAGCCAAAAACATTCAGTACTTC
CASSQDGYAGLAKNIQYF
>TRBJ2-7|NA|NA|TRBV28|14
TGTGCCAGCAGCTCCGGGACTGCTACCTACGAGCAGTACTTC
CASSSGTATYEQYF
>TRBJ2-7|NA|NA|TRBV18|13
TGTGCCAGCTCACCGCGGACAACCTACGAGCAGTACTTC
CASSPRTTYEQYF
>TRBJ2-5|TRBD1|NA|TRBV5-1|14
TGCGCCAGCAGCTCTGTGACAGGGTGGGAGACCCAGTACTTC
CASSSVTGWETQYF
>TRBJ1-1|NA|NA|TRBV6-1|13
TGTGCCAGCAGGGGATCGGACAGCACTGAAGCTTTCTTT
CASRGSDSTEAFF
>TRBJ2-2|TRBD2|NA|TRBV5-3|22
TGTGCCAGAAGCTTGGCCGGTTCGCAGTTCCGCGGGAGAGCGACGAACACCGGGGAGCTGTTTTTT
CARSLAGSQFRGRATNTGELFF
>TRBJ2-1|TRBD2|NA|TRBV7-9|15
TGTGCCAGCAGCTTTCCGGGACTAGAGTCCCATGAGCAGTTCTTC
CASSFPGLESHEQFF
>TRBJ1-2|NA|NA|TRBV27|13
TGTGCCAGCAGTCCTCGAGGGAGCTATGGCTACACCTTC
CASSPRGSYGYTF
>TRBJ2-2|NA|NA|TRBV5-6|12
TGTGCCAGCAGCTTGGTAGTCGGGGAGCTGTTTTTT
CASSLVVGELFF
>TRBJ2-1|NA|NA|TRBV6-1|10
TGTGCCAGCACTGAAAGTAAGCAGTTCTTC
CASTESKQFF
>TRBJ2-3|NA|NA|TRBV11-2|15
TGTGCCAGCAGTACAGACAGGCCGTACACAGATACGCAGTATTTT
CASSTDRPYTDTQYF
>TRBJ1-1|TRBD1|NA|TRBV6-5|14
TGTGCCAGCAGGGGACACAGGGGAGGTACTGAAGCTTTCTTT
CASRGHRGGTEAFF
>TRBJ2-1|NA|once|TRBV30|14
TGTGCCTTTACTCCACCGGGGATGTACAATGAGCAGTTCTTC
CAFTPPGMYNEQFF
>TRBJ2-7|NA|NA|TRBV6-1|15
TGTGCCAGCAGTGAAGCGGACACGGGGAGATACGAGCAGTACTTC
CASSEADTGRYEQYF
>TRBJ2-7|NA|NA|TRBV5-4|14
TGTGCCAGCAGCTTGGCCGGGGGCTCCTACGAGCAGTACTTC
CASSLAGGSYEQYF
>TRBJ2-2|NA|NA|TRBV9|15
TGTGCCAGCAGCGTAGAGGGTAGGGCCACCGGGGAGCTGTTTTTT
CASSVEGRATGELFF
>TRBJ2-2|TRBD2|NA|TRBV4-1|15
TGCGCCAGCACCCCGGGGGGATCGAACACCGGGGAGCTGTTTTTT
CASTPGGSNTGELFF
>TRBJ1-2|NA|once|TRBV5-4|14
TGTGCCAGCAGCTCCCGCCGAACAGGGAACGGCTACACCTTC
CASSSRRTGNGYTF
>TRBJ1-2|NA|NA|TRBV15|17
TGTGCCACCAGCAGAGGTGGGAAGGGGCCGTCTAACTATGGCTACACCTTC
CATSRGGKGPSNYGYTF
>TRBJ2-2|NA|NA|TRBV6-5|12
TGTGCCAGCAGTACGTACACCGGGGAGCTGTTTTTT
CASSTYTGELFF
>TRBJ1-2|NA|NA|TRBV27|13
TGTGCCAGCAGTTTCGGACGGAACTATGGCTACACCTTC
CASSFGRNYGYTF
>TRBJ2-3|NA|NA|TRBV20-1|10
TGCAGTGCCAGTACAGATACGCAGTATTTT
CSASTDTQYF
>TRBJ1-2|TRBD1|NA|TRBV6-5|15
TGTGCCAGCAGTTACATCCCGGGACAGCGGGAGGGCTACACCTTC
CASSYIPGQREGYTF
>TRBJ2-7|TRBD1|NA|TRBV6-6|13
TGTGCCAGCAGTACGACAGGGGGGGGCGAGCAGTACTTC
CASSTTGGGEQYF
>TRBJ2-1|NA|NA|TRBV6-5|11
TGTGCCAGCAACAGGGACAATGAGCAGTTCTTC
CASNRDNEQFF
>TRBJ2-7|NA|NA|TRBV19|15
TGTGCCAGTAGTTCCCGACAAAGGTCCTTTTACGAGCAGTACTTC
CASSSRQRSFYEQYF
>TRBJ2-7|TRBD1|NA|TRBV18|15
TGTGCCAGCTCACCCGGGACAGGGGCATCCTACGAGCAGTACTTC
CASSPGTGASYEQYF
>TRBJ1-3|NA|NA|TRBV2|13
TGTGCCAGCCAAGCCCGCGGTGGAAACACCATATATTTT
CASQARGGNTIYF
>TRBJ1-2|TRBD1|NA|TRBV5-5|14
TGTGCCAGCATCAGAGGACAGGGCGTATATGGCTACACCTTC
CASIRGQGVYGYTF
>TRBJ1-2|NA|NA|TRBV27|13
TGTGCCAGCAGTTTATCCAGGGCCTATGGCTACACCTTC
CASSLSRAYGYTF
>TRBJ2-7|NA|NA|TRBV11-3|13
TGTGCCAGCAGCTTAGACTTAGGGGACGAGCAGTACTTC
CASSLDLGDEQYF
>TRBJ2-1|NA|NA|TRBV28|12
TGTGCCAGCAGTTTATTAAACAATGAGCAGTTCTTC
CASSLLNNEQFF
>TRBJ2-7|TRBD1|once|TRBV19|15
TGTGCCAGTAGTGCAACCGGGACAGCGTCCTACGAGCAGTACTTC
CASSATGTASYEQYF
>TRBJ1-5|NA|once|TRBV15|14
TGTGCCACCAGCAGAGGGCACAGCAATCAGCCCCAGCATTTT
CATSRGHSNQPQHF
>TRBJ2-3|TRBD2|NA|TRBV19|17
TGTGCCAGTAGTATAAAGAGCGGGAGAATCCTCACAGATACGCAGTATTTT
CASSIKSGRILTDTQYF
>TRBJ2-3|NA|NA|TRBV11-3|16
TGTGCCAGCAGCTTAGACTCCGGGGTTTTTACAGATACGCAGTATTTT
CASSLDSGVFTDTQYF
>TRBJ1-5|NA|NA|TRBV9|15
TGTGCCAGCAGCGTTGAGGGGAATAGCAATCAGCCCCAGCATTTT
CASSVEGNSNQPQHF